Listed here is a single TCR beta chain. This entry is derived from a study of blood T cell repertoires in COVID-19. Only in-frame clones appear in the TCRdb table, and some are missing; sequencing was by immunoSEQ multiplex PCR. Of approximately 72,000 clones listed, 75% to 90% are singletons. The CDR3 contains 14 residues. Germline V lookup: CDR1 MNHEY, CDR2 SVGEGT. V lost 0 bases and J lost 7; bases outside the gene matches: 5. The sample consisted of peripheral blood. The clonotype originates from a woman older than 75 with active or convalescent COVID-19. The V gene is TRBV6-2 or TRBV6-3, the J gene TRBJ1-1; 7 bases are shared with TRBD1. The CDR3 DNA reads TGTGCCAGCAGTTACTCGGGGACAGCTCTTGAAGCTTTCTTT. It yields the protein CASSYSGTALEAFF.